The rows below give T cell receptor beta chains drawn from one sample of a study of blood T cell repertoires in COVID-19. Sequencing was performed with immunoSEQ multiplex PCR; in TCRdb, only in-frame clones are kept and a portion is missing. The sample includes 150,000 to 200,000 clones, 76% of them seen just once. Sequenced material: PBMCs or T cells enriched from blood (not recorded which). The receptors come from a woman aged 45-65 years with acute COVID-19. The CDR3 runs from the conserved cysteine through the conserved F or W. Each record gives: D gene, V gene, J gene, CDR3 protein. A D gene is named only where the DNA matches it firmly.

TRBD1,TRBV24-1,TRBJ1-4,CATSDPGQGGEKLFF
NA,TRBV7-3,TRBJ2-1,CASSLYLANEQFF
NA,TRBV11-2,TRBJ1-4,CASSLAAEEKLFF
TRBD1,TRBV28,TRBJ1-1,CASRRQGVANTEAFF
NA,TRBV28,TRBJ1-1,CASSSPDRSSAEAFF
NA,TRBV11-1,TRBJ1-2,CASRLAGPTDGYTF
TRBD1,TRBV2,TRBJ1-4,CASMGTGFLKTNEKLFF
TRBD1,TRBV19,TRBJ1-2,CASSPGQAYYGYTF
TRBD1,TRBV28,TRBJ1-1,CASRTGGTGRTEAFF
NA,TRBV19,TRBJ1-5,CASSRQPNQPQHF